The 28 T cell receptor beta chains below were found in one sample sequenced in a study of yellow fever vaccine responses in identical twins. Via MiXCR, TCRdb re-called the RT-PCR reads, giving one row per CDR3 protein. The data hold 30,000 to 40,000 distinct CDR3 sequences, with 50% to 65% observed a single time. The material was T cells from blood (PBMCs), unsorted or a sorted subset (not recorded which), obtained before or after yellow fever vaccination (not recorded which). The receptor set was obtained from a woman aged 18-35 years who received the yellow fever vaccine.

The chain has TRBV4-1 and TRBJ2-4, with D unresolved. This CDR3 comprises 16 residues. Germline V lookup: CDR1 MGHRA, CDR2 YSYEKL. V lost 1 base to trimming and J lost 0 bases, with 10 bases between them. CDR3 sequence (DNA): TGCGCCAGCAGCCAAGGACCCCAACTAGCCAAAAACATTCAGTACTTC. Translation: CASSQGPQLAKNIQYF.

J is TRBJ1-2 and V is TRBV18, with 8 bases fitting TRBD1. This CDR3 region has 14 residues. Germline loops: CDR1 KGHSH, CDR2 LQKENI. The V gene end was trimmed by 5 bases and the J gene end by 3 bases; junction bases not matched to a gene: 5. DNA for the CDR3: TGTGCCAGCTCAGCGGGACAGGTTGACTATGGCTACACCTTC. It codes for CASSAGQVDYGYTF.

V usage is TRBV9 and J usage is TRBJ2-6, with 8 bases lining up with TRBD1. The CDR3 sequence is 18 residues long. Germline V gene lookup returns CDR1 SGDLS and CDR2 YYNGEE. The junction had 10 bases not matched to a gene; V was cut back by 4 bases and J by 1 base. CDR3 coding DNA: TGTGCCAGCAGCCCCTGGACAGGGAGTCTTTCTGGGGCCAACGTCCTGACTTTC. It yields the protein CASSPWTGSLSGANVLTF. The full variable domain, rest sourced from reference TRBV9 and TRBJ2-6, is DSGVTQTPKHLITATGQRVTLRCSPRSGDLSVYWYQQSLDQGLQFLIQYYNGEERAKGNILERFSAQQFPDLHSELNLSSLELGDSALYFCASSPWTGSLSGANVLTFGAGSRLTVL.

V usage is TRBV6-1 and J usage is TRBJ2-7, with unresolved D. CDR1 is MNHNS and CDR2 is SASEGT in the germline V gene. Trimming stripped 5 bases from V and 1 base from J, with 9 bases between. The CDR3 is 13 residues long. CDR3 amino acids: CASSLGVSYEQYV. In DNA form, the CDR3 reads TGTGCCAGCAGTCTAGGAGTGTCCTACGAGCAGTACGTC.

In nucleotides, the CDR3 is TGTGCCACCCCTGCGGCCTCTGGGGCCAACGTCCTGACTTTC. This gives the protein CATPAASGANVLTF. The chain uses TRBV10-3 and TRBJ2-6; D ambiguous. Germline V gene data show CDR1 as ENHRY and CDR2 as SYGVKD. V was clipped by 10 bases and J by 0 bases, with 10 bases between them. This CDR3 spans 14 amino acids.

CDR3 coding DNA: TGTGCCAGCACCCACGGAGGGGACGGGGGCGAGCAGTACGTC. It translates to CASTHGGDGGEQYV. V is TRBV6-1 and J is TRBJ2-7; weak D call: TRBD2 (6 bases). In germline, CDR1 is MNHNS, CDR2 SASEGT. The CDR3 extends over 14 amino acids. V was trimmed by 7 bases and J by 6 bases, leaving 19 bases between them.

The chain recombines TRBV19 with TRBJ2-7; no reliable D call. There are 11 residues in the CDR3. Germline V gene lookup returns CDR1 LNHDA and CDR2 SQIVND (reference sequence). V was trimmed by 5 bases and J by 1 base, leaving 3 bases between them. CDR3 residues: CASSPSYEQYF. DNA for the CDR3: TGTGCCAGTAGTCCGTCCTACGAGCAGTACTTC.

This chain links TRBV19 with TRBJ2-5; no clear D. Germline V gives CDR1 LNHDA, CDR2 SQIVND (reference sequence). Trimming shortened V by 4 bases and J by 0 bases, and 21 bases separated the two germline ends. This CDR3 has 18 amino acids. The CDR3 region is CASSTQSASNLYQETQYF. CDR3 sequence (DNA): TGTGCCAGTAGTACCCAAAGCGCGTCAAACCTATACCAAGAGACCCAGTACTTC.

The rearrangement joins TRBV10-3 to TRBJ1-1, with 8 bases aligning to TRBD1. Losses at the gene ends were 1 base for V and 3 bases for J; bases not matched to a gene: 7. CDR1 ENHRY and CDR2 SYGVKD come from the germline V gene. The CDR3 totals 16 residues. For the CDR3, the DNA is TGTGCCATCAGTGAGTATCAGGGGGCGGTTTACACTGAAGCTTTCTTT. This encodes CAISEYQGAVYTEAFF.

The CDR3 nucleotides are TGTGCCAGCAGCCCCGGGATTAGTGAGCAGTTCTTC. Translating it yields CASSPGISEQFF. The rearrangement uses TRBV11-1 and TRBJ2-1, with D perhaps matching TRBD2 (5 bases). Trimming left V 5 bases short and J 9 bases short, with 11 bases between. CDR1 and CDR2 (germline): SGHAT, FQDESV (reference sequence). The CDR3 contains 12 residues.

The gene calls are TRBV20-1 and TRBJ1-2; D remains ambiguous. V was cut by 0 bases and J by 4 bases, with 12 bases left in between. From germline, CDR1 is DFQATT and CDR2 SNEGSKA (reference sequence). This CDR3 has 14 amino acids. CDR3 in DNA: TGCAGTGCTAGAGATCCAAAGGGTTCCTATGGCTACACCTTC. Its translation is CSARDPKGSYGYTF.

The genes are TRBV4-1 and TRBJ1-4; no clear D gene. The length of the CDR3 is 14 residues. Trimming pared 7 bases from V and 5 bases from J, leaving 14 bases between. From germline, CDR1 is MGHRA and CDR2 YSYEKL. The chain's CDR3 is CASMNFPRNEKLFF. Written as DNA, the CDR3 is TGCGCCAGCATGAACTTTCCCCGCAATGAAAAACTGTTTTTT.

This clonotype appeared a single time. The CDR3 coding sequence is TGTGCCAGTGGGCCCCGGACAGTCGCCTATGGCTACACCTTC. It translates to CASGPRTVAYGYTF. V and J are TRBV19 and TRBJ1-2, with D possibly being TRBD1 (6 bases). V was pared by 8 bases and J by 4 bases, with 17 bases between. The CDR3 loop spans 14 amino acids. Looked up from germline, CDR1 is LNHDA and CDR2 is SQIVND (reference sequence).

This chain connects TRBV12-3 or TRBV12-4 to TRBJ2-4, with D uncertain. Trimming stripped 0 bases from V and 8 bases from J, with 8 bases between. This CDR3 spans 13 amino acids. This chain's CDR3 is CASSLAREDIQYF. In nucleotides, the CDR3 is TGTGCCAGCAGTTTAGCAAGGGAAGACATTCAGTACTTC.

This clonotype was detected once. CDR3 sequence: CSEKDRVETQYF. In nucleotides, the CDR3 is TGCAGCGAAAAAGACAGGGTTGAGACCCAGTACTTC. The V and J genes are TRBV29-1 and TRBJ2-5, with TRBD1 identical over 7 bases. This CDR3 contains 12 residues. Germline V CDR1 and CDR2: SQVTM, ANQGSEA. V shed 7 bases and J 5 bases; nucleotides not matched to a gene: 7. Full variable domain (remainder filled in from reference TRBV29-1 and TRBJ2-5): SAVISQKPSRDICQRGTSLTIQCQVDSQVTMMFWYRQQPGQSLTLIATANQGSEATYESGFVIDKFPISRPNLTFSTLTVSNMSPEDSSIYLCSEKDRVETQYFGPGTRLLVL.

The chain carries TRBV5-1 and TRBJ1-1, with D perhaps TRBD1 (5 bases). Trimming left V 1 base short and J 1 base short, with 14 bases between. Germline CDR1 reads SGHRS; CDR2 reads YFSETQ. The CDR3 is 16 residues long. This chain's CDR3 is CASSLSSGVRNTEAFF. The DNA of the CDR3 is TGCGCCAGCAGCTTGTCTTCGGGGGTCAGGAACACTGAAGCTTTCTTT.

The chain combines TRBV11-3 with TRBJ2-1; the D gene could be TRBD1 or TRBD2 (5 bases each). The germline gives CDR1 SGHNT, CDR2 YENEEA. The CDR3 totals 15 residues. Trimming took off 4 bases at V and 2 bases at J, with 12 bases between the two ends. CDR3 sequence reads: CASSSRDGPYNEQFF. The CDR3 DNA reads as TGTGCCAGCAGCTCCCGGGACGGACCCTACAATGAGCAGTTCTTC.

This clonotype has a handful of counts. This rearrangement joins TRBV3-1 to TRBJ2-1, with unresolved D. The CDR3 runs to 11 residues. CDR1 and CDR2 (germline): LGHDT, YNNKEL (reference sequence). Trimming took 2 bases from V and 7 from J, leaving 3 bases between them. The CDR3 here is CASSQLNEQFF. For the CDR3, the DNA is TGTGCCAGCAGCCAATTAAATGAGCAGTTCTTC.

The V call is TRBV29-1, the J call TRBJ2-5, with D tentatively TRBD1 or TRBD2 (5 bases each). CDR3 length equals 11 residues. CDR1 and CDR2 from the germline V gene are SQVTM and ANQGSEA. V lost 4 bases and J lost 6, with 9 bases in between. In DNA form, the CDR3 reads TGCAGCGTTGGAGGGGTGAAGACCCAGTACTTC. Protein product: CSVGGVKTQYF.

This clonotype was seen a single time. This rearrangement joins TRBV2 to TRBJ2-5; D is unclear. The CDR3 sequence is 13 residues long. V was clipped by 5 bases and J by 4 bases, with 11 bases between them. CDR1 is SNHLY, CDR2 FYNNEI, per germline. The DNA for the CDR3 is TGTGCCAGCAGTCGAACAGCCAGAGAGACCCAGTACTTC. Amino acid sequence: CASSRTARETQYF.

This chain uses TRBV18 with TRBJ1-5, with a weak D call TRBD1 (5 bases). CDR1 and CDR2 from the germline V gene are KGHSH and LQKENI. Trimming stripped 6 bases from V and 3 bases from J, with 12 bases between. CDR3 length: 14 amino acids. The CDR3 loop is CASSQTEINQPQHF. The CDR3 nucleotides are TGTGCCAGCTCTCAGACAGAAATCAATCAGCCCCAGCATTTT.

This clonotype was seen more than once but under ten times. The chain uses TRBV19 and TRBJ2-1; D is perhaps TRBD2 (6 bases). The germline V gene encodes CDR1 LNHDA and CDR2 SQIVND (reference sequence). V gave up 6 bases and J gave up 6 bases, with 9 bases separating them. This CDR3 is built from 12 residues. This chain's CDR3 is CASRDYLNEQFF. CDR3 coding DNA: TGTGCCAGTAGGGACTACCTCAATGAGCAGTTCTTC.

This clonotype has a handful of counts. The chain couples TRBV12-5 to TRBJ2-7; the D gene is possibly TRBD2 (6 bases). Looked up from germline, CDR1 is LGHNT and CDR2 is FRNRAP. V gave up 3 bases and J gave up 5 bases, with 11 bases separating them. This CDR3 has 13 residues. CDR3 residues: CASGLRLANEQYF. The CDR3 DNA sequence: TGTGCTAGTGGTTTAAGGCTAGCGAACGAGCAGTACTTC.

This clonotype was picked up a small number of times. The V and J genes are TRBV29-1 and TRBJ2-2, with a tentative D call TRBD2 (6 bases). The germline V and J ends were trimmed by 8 bases and 7 bases, with 20 bases remaining between them. Germline lookup yields CDR1 SQVTM and CDR2 ANQGSEA. The CDR3 runs to 14 residues. The CDR3 nucleotides read TGCAGCCCTACGTGGAGGGCGGTTAACGGGGAGCTGTTTTTT. Translating gives CSPTWRAVNGELFF.

The chain carries TRBV15 and TRBJ2-2; D gene uncertain. The germline V gene has CDR1 LNHNV and CDR2 YYDKDF (reference sequence). The CDR3 is made up of 13 amino acids. V gave up 0 bases and J gave up 6 bases, with 5 bases separating them. DNA for the CDR3: TGTGCCACCAGCAGAGATGGTCCCGGGGAGCTGTTTTTT. Translating gives CATSRDGPGELFF.

This clonotype was detected only once. The chain carries TRBV7-7 and TRBJ2-1, with a possible D match to TRBD2 (7 bases). The V gene lost 5 bases and the J gene lost 8 bases, with 19 bases spanning the gap. CDR1 is SSHAT, CDR2 FNYEAQ, per germline (reference sequence). This CDR3 is built from 15 residues. CDR3 in amino acids: CASSLSPGGPYEQFF. The CDR3 bases are TGTGCCAGCAGCCTCTCTCCCGGGGGGCCTTATGAGCAGTTCTTC.

A few counts support this clonotype. The genes are TRBV18 and TRBJ1-4; no clear D gene. Trimming shortened V by 5 bases and J by 7 bases, and 11 bases separated the two germline ends. The CDR3 is 13 residues long. From germline, CDR1 is KGHSH and CDR2 LQKENI. The CDR3 region is CASSGDMAEKLFF. CDR3 in DNA: TGTGCCAGCTCAGGGGATATGGCTGAAAAACTGTTTTTT.

This clonotype was observed a handful of times. The gene calls are TRBV5-4 and TRBJ1-1; 9 bases match TRBD1. CDR1 is SGHNT, CDR2 YYREEE, per germline (reference sequence). The CDR3 covers 14 residues. V trimming: 3 bases; J trimming: 11 bases; junction bases outside the gene matches: 11. CDR3 nucleotide sequence: TGTGCCAGCAGCTCCCAGACAGGGGGAAATGGGGCTTTCTTT. It yields the protein CASSSQTGGNGAFF. Full variable domain (missing parts from reference TRBV5-4 and TRBJ1-1): ETGVTQSPTHLIKTRGQQVTLRCSSQSGHNTVSWYQQALGQGPQFIFQYYREEENGRGNFPPRFSGLQFPNYSSELNVNALELDDSALYLCASSSQTGGNGAFFGQGTRLTVV.